A selection of T cell receptor beta chains follows, all from one sample in a study of blood T cell repertoires in COVID-19. Measured with immunoSEQ multiplex PCR; TCRdb has only the in-frame clones, and not every one. The data hold 210,000 or so clones, with approximately 81% observed a single time. Sequenced: peripheral blood. These receptors were taken from a woman older than 75 with acute or convalescent COVID-19. The CDR3 runs from the conserved cysteine through the conserved F or W. The D gene is left open where the match is weak.

j_call v_call d_call cdr3_nt cdr3_aa
TRBJ1-3 TRBV7-8 TRBD1 TGTGCCAGCAGCTCCGCCGGACAGGCATACACCATATATTTT CASSSAGQAYTIYF
TRBJ1-2 TRBV5-1 . TGCGCCAGCAGCTTGGACAGGGCGAGTGGCTACACCTTC CASSLDRASGYTF
TRBJ2-2 TRBV2 . TGTGCCAGCAGCCAAGACTCTGACGGGGAGCTGTTTTTT CASSQDSDGELFF
TRBJ1-2 TRBV3-1/TRBV3-2 . TGTGCCAGCAGTGGACAGAACTATGGCTACACCTTC CASSGQNYGYTF
TRBJ2-7 TRBV7-8 . TGTGCCAGCAGCTTAGGGACTCCGGGGTACGAGCAGTACTTC CASSLGTPGYEQYF
TRBJ1-4 TRBV19 . TGTGCCAGTAGTACAGGTTCCAATGAAAAACTGTTTTTT CASSTGSNEKLFF
TRBJ1-5 TRBV6-6 TRBD1 TGTGCCAGCAGGGACAGGGGGGGGCATAGCAATCAGCCCCAGCATTTT CASRDRGGHSNQPQHF
TRBJ2-7 TRBV14 TRBD2 TGTGCCAGCAGCCAAACCGGCGGGGGGTACGAGCAGTACTTC CASSQTGGGYEQYF
TRBJ1-3 TRBV9 . TGTGCCAGCAGCCCTACCCTTGGAGTCGGAAACACCATATATTTT CASSPTLGVGNTIYF
TRBJ2-5 TRBV14 TRBD2 TGTGCCAGCAGCCCGAGGACTAGTCGGGAGACCCAGTACTTC CASSPRTSRETQYF